This T cell receptor (beta chain) was sequenced in a study of cytomegalovirus exposure and HLA in healthy donors (dated by TCRdb to 2015 to 2018). About the full investigation: According to a later analysis, one platform produced both the 110 or so validation repertoires and the roughly 660 repertoires of the first cohort. The study was designed to test whether signatures of past pathogen exposure could be identified by cataloging public T cell receptors. Along with the approximately 650-subject first cohort, a separate validation cohort of 120 different subjects was used. High-throughput TCR immunosequencing, statistical association of individual TCRs with disease status, and machine learning were combined to predict cytomegalovirus infection status.

V loses 4 bases, J loses 1 base, and the germline ends lie 10 bases apart. The germline V gene encodes CDR1 LGHNA and CDR2 YNFKEQ. The CDR3 goes from the cysteine to the phenylalanine over 14 residues. Solely the CDR3 DNA is kept, with 42 bases framed from the first base. Library construction relied on the immunoSEQ multiplex PCR assay. From the authors' description of their analysis: A statistical classification framework was built for diagnosing cytomegalovirus status from the catalog of TCR beta chain sequences. This is the immuneACCESS table as TCRdb keeps it, with only in-frame sequences that have V and J called. A part of the clones is gone; compared with another copy, unresolved V genes explain less than half, and the rest is unexplained. V, J and clone size were drawn from that table, and D and trimming were deduced from the DNA. The table for this sample lists about 130,000 clones; around 92% of them were counted only once. In total, the top ten clones hold about 3% of the sample.

The donors were included in the validation cohort of 90 to 150 subjects, a group kept apart from the roughly 700-subject first cohort. About this clone: Its antigen has not been determined. Per-base quality was not reported, and no clone a single base away is much larger than it.

The paper as a whole reports these results and caveats: In a later analysis, TCRs clustered in the first cohort were found to also tend to co-occur in the approximately 120 validation repertoires, with 94% of cluster scores above 0. Across donors, most TCR sequences were observed very rarely, whereas some public TCRs were present in many individuals. A few of the identified cytomegalovirus-associated TCR beta chains were confirmed in vitro to be specific for cytomegalovirus antigens. Cytomegalovirus status was reported to be diagnosed by the classifier with high specificity and sensitivity in both the original and validation cohorts. A later analysis lacked HLA typing for the validation cohort, so it scored co-occurrence in that cohort across all 130 or so repertoires. The authors suggested that the approach could potentially be extended to other disease states and immunological phenotypes. The study gave a list of 150 to 200 TCR beta chains associated with cytomegalovirus.

This receptor was obtained from a young man in good health and CMV-seronegative. The sequencing input was PBMCs. The rearrangement combines TRBV4-2 with TRBJ2-5; TRBD2 is possibly the D segment (7 matching bases). The CDR3 region reads CASSLGGAQETQYF. The DNA sequence is TGTGCCAGCAGCCTTGGGGGGGCCCAAGAGACCCAGTACTTC.